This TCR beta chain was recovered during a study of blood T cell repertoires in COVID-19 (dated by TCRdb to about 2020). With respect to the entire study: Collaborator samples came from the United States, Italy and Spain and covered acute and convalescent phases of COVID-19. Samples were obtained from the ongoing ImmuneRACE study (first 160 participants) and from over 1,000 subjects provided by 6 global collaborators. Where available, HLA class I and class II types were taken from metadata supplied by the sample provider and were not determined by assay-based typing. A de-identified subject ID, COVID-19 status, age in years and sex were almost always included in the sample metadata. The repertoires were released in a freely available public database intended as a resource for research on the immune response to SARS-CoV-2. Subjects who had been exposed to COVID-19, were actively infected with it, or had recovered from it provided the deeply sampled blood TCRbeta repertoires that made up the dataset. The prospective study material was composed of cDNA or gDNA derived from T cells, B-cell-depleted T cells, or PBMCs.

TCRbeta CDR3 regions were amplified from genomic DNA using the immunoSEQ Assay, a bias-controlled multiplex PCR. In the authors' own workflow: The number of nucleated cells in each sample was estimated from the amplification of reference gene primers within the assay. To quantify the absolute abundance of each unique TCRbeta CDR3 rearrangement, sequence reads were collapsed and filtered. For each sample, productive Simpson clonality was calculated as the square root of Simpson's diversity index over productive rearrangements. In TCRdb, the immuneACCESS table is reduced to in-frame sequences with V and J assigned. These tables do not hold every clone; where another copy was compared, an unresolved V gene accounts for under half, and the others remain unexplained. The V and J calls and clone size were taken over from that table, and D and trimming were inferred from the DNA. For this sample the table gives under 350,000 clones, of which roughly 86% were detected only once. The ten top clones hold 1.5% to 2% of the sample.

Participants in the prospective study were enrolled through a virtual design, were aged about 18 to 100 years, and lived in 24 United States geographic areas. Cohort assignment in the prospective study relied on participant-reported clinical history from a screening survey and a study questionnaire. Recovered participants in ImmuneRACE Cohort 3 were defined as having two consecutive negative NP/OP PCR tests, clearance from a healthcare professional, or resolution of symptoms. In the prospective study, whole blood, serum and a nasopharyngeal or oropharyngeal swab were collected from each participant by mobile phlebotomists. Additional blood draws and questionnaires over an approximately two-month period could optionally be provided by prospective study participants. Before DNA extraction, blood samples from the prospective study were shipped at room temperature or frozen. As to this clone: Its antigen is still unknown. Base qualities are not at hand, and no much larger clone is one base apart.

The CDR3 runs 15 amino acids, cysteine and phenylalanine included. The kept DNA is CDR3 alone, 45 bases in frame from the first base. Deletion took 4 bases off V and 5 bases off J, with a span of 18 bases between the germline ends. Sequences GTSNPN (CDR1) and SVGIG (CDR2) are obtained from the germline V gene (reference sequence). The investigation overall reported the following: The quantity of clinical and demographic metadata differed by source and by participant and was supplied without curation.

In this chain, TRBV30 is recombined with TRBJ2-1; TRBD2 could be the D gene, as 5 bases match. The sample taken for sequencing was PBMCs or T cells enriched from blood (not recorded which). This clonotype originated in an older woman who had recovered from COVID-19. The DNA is TGTGCCTGGACTCTGGCGGAGCGGATAAACAATGAGCAGTTCTTC. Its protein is CAWTLAERINNEQFF.